Sequencing of this TCR beta chain was carried out in a study of early T cells in non-severe SARS-CoV-2 infection. The CDR3 contains 14 residues. V lost 7 bases, J lost 5 bases, and 6 bases stayed unmatched. CDR1 and CDR2 from the germline V gene are MNHEY and SVGEGT. TCRdb recomputed calls from the 5' RACE reads with MiXCR, one row per CDR3 protein. Seen here are 90,000 to 100,000 distinct CDR3 sequences, approximately 13% observed once, and the top ten hold around 2.4%. The rearrangement links TRBV6-2 or TRBV6-3 to TRBJ2-2, with 8 bases fitting TRBD1. The sequence derives from an adult who was a healthcare worker with PCR-confirmed SARS-CoV-2 infection or an uninfected control (not recorded which). Sample: whole blood. CDR3 sequence reads: CASNDRGWTGELFF. The DNA for the CDR3 is TGTGCCAGCAACGACAGGGGTTGGACCGGGGAGCTGTTTTTT.